This paragraph reports one T cell receptor (beta chain). Original processing methods: Reference gene primers were amplified, and this amplification served to estimate nucleated cell counts. Generated by immunoSEQ multiplex PCR, the TCRdb table keeps only in-frame clones and is missing some. V, J and clone size were drawn from that table, and D and trimming were deduced from the DNA. This sample has more than 80,000 clones, with roughly four fifths found just once. CDR3 length: 14 residues. V was clipped by 7 bases and J by 2 bases, with 15 bases between them. CDR1 and CDR2 (germline): SNHLY, FYNNEI. The entry originates in a study of blood T cell repertoires in COVID-19. The overall study: COVID-19 samples, acute and convalescent, were from the United States, Italy and Spain. T cells, B-cell-depleted T cells, or PBMCs provided the cDNA or gDNA that served as material.

The chain couples TRBV2 to TRBJ2-7, with D maybe TRBD1 (5 bases). The sample was peripheral blood. The TCR sequence derives from a woman aged 55-70 years with acute or convalescent COVID-19. The CDR3 nucleotides read TGTGCCAGCAAAAGGGCAGGGTTTACCTACGAGCAGTACTTC. As protein: CASKRAGFTYEQYF.